One sample yielded the 4 T cell receptor beta chains listed below, sequenced in a study of cytotoxic CD8 clonotypes in ibrutinib-treated CLL listed by TCRdb under 2021. Libraries were made using the immunoSEQ multiplex PCR assay. The table was pulled from immuneACCESS by TCRdb, which kept in-frame rearrangements only. Such tables lose some clones; where checked, under half of the loss comes from unresolved V genes, and the rest has no known cause. The sample table records roughly 180,000 clones; over 55% of these occur just once. Under 15% of the sample is taken by the ten largest. Sample time point, as interpreted from the label and publication: approximately 2 years on ibrutinib. The sample was PBMCs, taken after 24 months of ibrutinib treatment. These receptors were collected from a human donor with chronic lymphocytic leukemia.

This chain uses TRBV15 with TRBJ2-7, with TRBD2 matching over 12 bases. The CDR3 totals 17 residues. V shed 0 bases, J shed 2 bases, and the junction held 5 bases outside the gene matches. Looked up from germline, CDR1 is LNHNV and CDR2 is YYDKDF (reference sequence). CDR3 nucleotide sequence: TGTGCCACCAGCAGAGACTCCTCTAGCGGGAGGGCCTACGAGCAGTACTTC. Residues: CATSRDSSSGRAYEQYF.

This clone was found a few times. V gene TRBV18 combines with J gene TRBJ2-2; TRBD2 matches 7 bases. The germline CDR1 and CDR2 sequences are KGHSH and LQKENI. V lost 0 bases to trimming and J lost 0 bases; unmatched junction nucleotides: 1. The CDR3 covers 16 residues. The CDR3 here is CASSPPSGPNTGELFF. CDR3 nucleotide sequence: TGTGCCAGCTCACCACCTAGCGGGCCGAACACCGGGGAGCTGTTTTTT.

The CDR3 bases are TGTGCCAGCAGCCCACATGGGAGCTGGGGCACCGGGGAGCTGTTTTTT. Its translation is CASSPHGSWGTGELFF. This chain joins TRBV9 and TRBJ2-2, with a weak D call TRBD2 (5 bases). The germline CDR1 and CDR2 sequences are SGDLS and YYNGEE. V shed 4 bases and J shed 4 bases, with 17 bases lying between them. The CDR3 runs 16 residues.

The chain uses TRBV5-6 and TRBJ2-3; no clear D. CDR3 size: 13 residues. Germline V CDR1 and CDR2: SGHDT, YYEEEE. V lost 7 bases and J 13 bases, leaving 22 bases between the germline ends. The CDR3 loop reads CASSPLSGAQEYF. The CDR3 DNA is TGTGCCAGCTCCCCTTTATCGGGCGCACAAGAGTATTTT.